This T cell receptor (beta chain) was sequenced in a study of T cell responses to AZD1222 COVID-19 vaccine. Assay used: immunoSEQ multiplex PCR; TCRdb lists only in-frame clones, some missing. The sample lists 110,000 or so clones, around 89% seen once, with 2.5% to 3% in the top ten. On this clone itself: Its specificity is unknown.

The CDR3 sequence is 15 residues long. Trimming took off 9 bases at V and 0 bases at J, with 14 bases between the two ends. In germline, CDR1 is SNHLY, CDR2 FYNNEI. General observations from the study: The repertoires were collected only after the peak T cell response.

Here the sequenced sample was peripheral blood, taken on day 0 of AZD1222 vaccination. This clonotype originated in an adult in good health. The chain is built from TRBV2 and TRBJ2-2; either TRBD1 or TRBD2 may fit D (6 bases each). CDR3 sequence: CASPSGGPNTGELFF. In DNA form, the CDR3 reads TGTGCCAGTCCTAGTGGGGGGCCGAACACCGGGGAGCTGTTTTTT. The full variable domain, rest sourced from reference TRBV2 and TRBJ2-2, is EPEVTQTPSHQVTQMGQEVILRCVPISNHLYFYWYRQILGQKVEFLVSFYNNEISEKSEIFDDQFSVERPDGSNFTLKIRSTKLEDSAMYFCASPSGGPNTGELFFGEGSRLTVL.